A selection of T cell receptor beta chains follows, all from one sample in a study of PD-L1 blockade in urothelial cancer. Only in-frame clones appear in the TCRdb table, and some are missing; sequencing was by immunoSEQ multiplex PCR. The data contain approximately 50,000 clones, around 84% of them singletons. The specimen comprised PBMCs, sampled around atezolizumab (anti-PD-L1) treatment. The source of these receptors is a man in his 70s with urothelial cancer. Both conserved end residues are part of each CDR3. The D gene is left open where the match is weak. The listing skips clone size in some rows; elsewhere it reads once, few, many or a size class.

clone_size: -; d_call: -; cdr3_length: 13; j_call: TRBJ2-7; v_call: TRBV5-1; cdr3_nt: TGCGCCAGCAGCCGGAGGGCTCCGGACGAGCAGTACTTC; cdr3_aa: CASSRRAPDEQYF
clone_size: -; d_call: TRBD2; cdr3_length: 15; j_call: TRBJ2-5; v_call: TRBV28; cdr3_nt: TGTGCCAGCGTGACTCCGGCTAGCGGTCGGGAGACCCAGTACTTC; cdr3_aa: CASVTPASGRETQYF
clone_size: -; d_call: -; cdr3_length: 14; j_call: TRBJ1-3; v_call: TRBV9; cdr3_nt: TGTGCCAGCAGCCTCCCGGGCTCTGGAAACACCATATATTTT; cdr3_aa: CASSLPGSGNTIYF
clone_size: -; d_call: -; cdr3_length: 18; j_call: TRBJ2-2; v_call: TRBV18; cdr3_nt: TGTGCCAGCTCATCCCAGGTTACCTGGGGCCTGAACACCGGGGAGCTGTTTTTT; cdr3_aa: CASSSQVTWGLNTGELFF
clone_size: -; d_call: -; cdr3_length: 13; j_call: TRBJ1-2; v_call: TRBV6-1; cdr3_nt: TGTGCCAGCAGTGAGAAGGATGAGGTTGGCTACACCTTC; cdr3_aa: CASSEKDEVGYTF
clone_size: -; d_call: TRBD1; cdr3_length: 15; j_call: TRBJ1-2; v_call: TRBV5-4; cdr3_nt: TGTGCCAGCAGCATAGGACAGGTTCCTAACTATGGCTACACCTTC; cdr3_aa: CASSIGQVPNYGYTF
clone_size: -; d_call: -; cdr3_length: 13; j_call: TRBJ2-7; v_call: TRBV5-1; cdr3_nt: TGCGCCAGCAGCGCGGACGGGGCCTACGAGCAGTACTTC; cdr3_aa: CASSADGAYEQYF
clone_size: -; d_call: -; cdr3_length: 13; j_call: TRBJ2-5; v_call: TRBV11-2; cdr3_nt: TGTGCCAGCAGCTTATGGTCAGAAGAAACCCAGTACTTC; cdr3_aa: CASSLWSEETQYF
clone_size: -; d_call: -; cdr3_length: 15; j_call: TRBJ2-3; v_call: TRBV11-3; cdr3_nt: TGTGCCAGCAGCTTATTAGGGGGTAGCACAGATACGCAGTATTTT; cdr3_aa: CASSLLGGSTDTQYF
clone_size: -; d_call: -; cdr3_length: 13; j_call: TRBJ2-7; v_call: TRBV11-2; cdr3_nt: TGTGCCAGCAGCCCCCACATGGGCGGGGAGCAGTACTTC; cdr3_aa: CASSPHMGGEQYF
clone_size: -; d_call: -; cdr3_length: 16; j_call: TRBJ1-4; v_call: TRBV4-2; cdr3_nt: TGTGCCAGCAGCCAAACAGCTGTTGCAACTAATGAAAAACTGTTTTTT; cdr3_aa: CASSQTAVATNEKLFF
clone_size: -; d_call: -; cdr3_length: 12; j_call: TRBJ2-7; v_call: TRBV30; cdr3_nt: TGTGCCTGGAGATTTAGGGGCAACGAGCAGTACTTC; cdr3_aa: CAWRFRGNEQYF
clone_size: -; d_call: TRBD1; cdr3_length: 14; j_call: TRBJ2-7; v_call: TRBV10-1; cdr3_nt: TGCGCCAGCTCCGGGACAGAGAGCTCCTACGAGCAGTACTTC; cdr3_aa: CASSGTESSYEQYF
clone_size: -; d_call: -; cdr3_length: 13; j_call: TRBJ1-2; v_call: TRBV30; cdr3_nt: TGTGCCTGCCAGGTGGAATCTAACTATGGCTACACCTTC; cdr3_aa: CACQVESNYGYTF
clone_size: -; d_call: TRBD1; cdr3_length: 16; j_call: TRBJ1-5; v_call: TRBV27; cdr3_nt: TGTGCCAGCAAAGAAGGGACAGGGGCTTGGAATCAGCCCCAGCATTTT; cdr3_aa: CASKEGTGAWNQPQHF
clone_size: -; d_call: -; cdr3_length: 12; j_call: TRBJ2-3; v_call: TRBV6-5; cdr3_nt: TGTGCCAGCAGTCAGAGCACAGATACGCAGTATTTT; cdr3_aa: CASSQSTDTQYF
clone_size: -; d_call: TRBD1; cdr3_length: 15; j_call: TRBJ2-5; v_call: TRBV7-2; cdr3_nt: TGTGCCAGCAGACCCGTTAGGGACAGACAAGAGACCCAGTACTTC; cdr3_aa: CASRPVRDRQETQYF
clone_size: -; d_call: TRBD1; cdr3_length: 13; j_call: TRBJ2-7; v_call: TRBV6-5; cdr3_nt: TGTGCCAGCAGTGACAGGGGCAAGGGCGAGCAGTACTTC; cdr3_aa: CASSDRGKGEQYF
clone_size: -; d_call: -; cdr3_length: 16; j_call: TRBJ2-3; v_call: TRBV13; cdr3_nt: TGTGCCAGCAGCTTCGTACAGGGGACTAGCACAGATACGCAGTATTTT; cdr3_aa: CASSFVQGTSTDTQYF
clone_size: -; d_call: TRBD1; cdr3_length: 16; j_call: TRBJ1-6; v_call: TRBV5-8; cdr3_nt: TGTGCCAGCAGCCGGGGACAGGTTTGGTCGGTATCACCCCTCCACTTT; cdr3_aa: CASSRGQVWSVSPLHF
clone_size: once; d_call: -; cdr3_length: 14; j_call: TRBJ2-6; v_call: TRBV5-1; cdr3_nt: TGCGCCAGCAGCTTAAGCGGAGGGGCCAACGTCCTGACTTTC; cdr3_aa: CASSLSGGANVLTF
clone_size: -; d_call: TRBD2; cdr3_length: 15; j_call: TRBJ2-7; v_call: TRBV29-1; cdr3_nt: TGCAGCGTTGAAGAGGGTAGCGGGAGGGCAAACGAGCAGTACTTC; cdr3_aa: CSVEEGSGRANEQYF
clone_size: -; d_call: -; cdr3_length: 15; j_call: TRBJ1-1; v_call: TRBV9; cdr3_nt: TGTGCCAGCAGCGTACACCCTAATGGCGGGACTGAAGCTTTCTTT; cdr3_aa: CASSVHPNGGTEAFF
clone_size: -; d_call: -; cdr3_length: 13; j_call: TRBJ2-7; v_call: TRBV19; cdr3_nt: TGTGCCAGTAACAAGGGGCAAGGCTACGAGCAGTACTTC; cdr3_aa: CASNKGQGYEQYF
clone_size: few; d_call: -; cdr3_length: 16; j_call: TRBJ2-3; v_call: TRBV5-1; cdr3_nt: TGCGCCAGCAGCTTGTTATCCACAGACCTCACAGATACGCAGTATTTT; cdr3_aa: CASSLLSTDLTDTQYF
clone_size: -; d_call: -; cdr3_length: 12; j_call: TRBJ2-3; v_call: TRBV7-3; cdr3_nt: TGTGCCAGCAGCGGGAGTTCCGATACGCAGTATTTT; cdr3_aa: CASSGSSDTQYF
clone_size: few; d_call: -; cdr3_length: 14; j_call: TRBJ1-1; v_call: TRBV5-1; cdr3_nt: TGCGCCAGCAGACCGGACAGTGGGTGGACTGAAGCTTTCTTT; cdr3_aa: CASRPDSGWTEAFF
clone_size: -; d_call: TRBD1; cdr3_length: 15; j_call: TRBJ2-3; v_call: TRBV7-6; cdr3_nt: TGTGCCAGCAGCCTGAGACAGGGGAAACCAGATACGCAGTATTTT; cdr3_aa: CASSLRQGKPDTQYF
clone_size: -; d_call: TRBD2; cdr3_length: 17; j_call: TRBJ2-2; v_call: TRBV28; cdr3_nt: TGTGCCAGCACCTCTTTAGCGGGAGGTTTAAACACCGGGGAGCTGTTTTTT; cdr3_aa: CASTSLAGGLNTGELFF
clone_size: -; d_call: -; cdr3_length: 16; j_call: TRBJ2-1; v_call: TRBV11-2; cdr3_nt: TGTGCCAGCAGCTTTAGGGGGGGGGTGAATGGTAATGAGCAGTTCTTC; cdr3_aa: CASSFRGGVNGNEQFF
clone_size: -; d_call: -; cdr3_length: 18; j_call: TRBJ1-5; v_call: TRBV28; cdr3_nt: TGTGCCAGCAGTTCCCCTAGGTCCATGGGGGCTTTCAATCAGCCCCAGCATTTT; cdr3_aa: CASSSPRSMGAFNQPQHF
clone_size: -; d_call: -; cdr3_length: 16; j_call: TRBJ2-1; v_call: TRBV5-4; cdr3_nt: TGTGCCAGCAGCCGAAAGAGCGGGCAACAGGGGAATGAGCAGTTCTTC; cdr3_aa: CASSRKSGQQGNEQFF
clone_size: -; d_call: -; cdr3_length: 14; j_call: TRBJ1-1; v_call: TRBV7-2; cdr3_nt: TGTGCCAGCAGTCAACAGGGCAGGAGCACTGAAGCTTTCTTT; cdr3_aa: CASSQQGRSTEAFF
clone_size: -; d_call: TRBD1; cdr3_length: 13; j_call: TRBJ2-7; v_call: TRBV14; cdr3_nt: TGTGCCAGCAGCCTACAGGGGCCCTACGAGCAGTACTTC; cdr3_aa: CASSLQGPYEQYF
clone_size: once; d_call: -; cdr3_length: 13; j_call: TRBJ2-1; v_call: TRBV5-4; cdr3_nt: TGTGCCAGCAGCTTGGGCCCCGGGGATGAGCAGTTCTTC; cdr3_aa: CASSLGPGDEQFF
clone_size: -; d_call: TRBD2; cdr3_length: 11; j_call: TRBJ2-3; v_call: TRBV20-1; cdr3_nt: TGCAGTGCTATTAGCGGGGGTACGCAGTATTTT; cdr3_aa: CSAISGGTQYF
clone_size: -; d_call: TRBD1; cdr3_length: 15; j_call: TRBJ1-1; v_call: TRBV4-3; cdr3_nt: TGCGCCAGCAGCACCCGGGACAGGGGAATCTCTGAAGCTTTCTTT; cdr3_aa: CASSTRDRGISEAFF
clone_size: -; d_call: -; cdr3_length: 18; j_call: TRBJ2-6; v_call: TRBV5-6; cdr3_nt: TGTGCCAGCAGCCCCTCAGGAGGGTTCGTCTCTGGGGCCAACGTCCTGACTTTC; cdr3_aa: CASSPSGGFVSGANVLTF
clone_size: -; d_call: TRBD1; cdr3_length: 15; j_call: TRBJ1-2; v_call: TRBV28; cdr3_nt: TGTGCCAGCACCTTCCGGGACAGGAAAAACTATGGCTACACCTTC; cdr3_aa: CASTFRDRKNYGYTF
clone_size: -; d_call: -; cdr3_length: 15; j_call: TRBJ2-3; v_call: TRBV6-5; cdr3_nt: TGTGCCAGCAGTCCCCGAGGGGGAGCAGGAGATACGCAGTATTTT; cdr3_aa: CASSPRGGAGDTQYF
clone_size: -; d_call: -; cdr3_length: 12; j_call: TRBJ1-1; v_call: TRBV7-9; cdr3_nt: TGTGCCAGCAGCTTCGGCGGGAAAGAAGCTTTCTTT; cdr3_aa: CASSFGGKEAFF
clone_size: many; d_call: TRBD1; cdr3_length: 16; j_call: TRBJ2-7; v_call: TRBV6-4; cdr3_nt: TGTGCCAGCATAACGGAAGACAGGGAACACTCCCACGAGCAGTACTTC; cdr3_aa: CASITEDREHSHEQYF
clone_size: -; d_call: TRBD2; cdr3_length: 16; j_call: TRBJ2-3; v_call: TRBV7-3; cdr3_nt: TGTGCCAGCAGCTTAACCGGGGGGGGGATTGCAGATACGCAGTATTTT; cdr3_aa: CASSLTGGGIADTQYF
clone_size: -; d_call: -; cdr3_length: 15; j_call: TRBJ2-1; v_call: TRBV5-4; cdr3_nt: TGTGCCAGCAGCTTCGAGCTCGGGGTGTCGGATGAGCAGTTCTTC; cdr3_aa: CASSFELGVSDEQFF
clone_size: -; d_call: TRBD1; cdr3_length: 14; j_call: TRBJ1-2; v_call: TRBV5-6; cdr3_nt: TGTGCCAGCGGGGAAGGACAGGCCCCTTATGGCTACACCTTC; cdr3_aa: CASGEGQAPYGYTF
clone_size: -; d_call: -; cdr3_length: 14; j_call: TRBJ2-1; v_call: TRBV11-3; cdr3_nt: TGTGCCAGCAGCTTAGGGAGCAACTACAATGAGCAGTTCTTC; cdr3_aa: CASSLGSNYNEQFF
clone_size: -; d_call: -; cdr3_length: 12; j_call: TRBJ1-1; v_call: TRBV6-5; cdr3_nt: TGTGCCAGCATCGGTGCGGGGACTGAAGCTTTCTTT; cdr3_aa: CASIGAGTEAFF
clone_size: once; d_call: -; cdr3_length: 14; j_call: TRBJ2-1; v_call: TRBV29-1; cdr3_nt: TGCAGCGTTTACTCAGGGATCCATAGGGGTGAGCAGTTCTTC; cdr3_aa: CSVYSGIHRGEQFF
clone_size: once; d_call: -; cdr3_length: 15; j_call: TRBJ1-1; v_call: TRBV6-1; cdr3_nt: TGTGCCAGCAGTCTTTACAGGAGAATGAACACTGAAGCTTTCTTT; cdr3_aa: CASSLYRRMNTEAFF
clone_size: -; d_call: -; cdr3_length: 14; j_call: TRBJ1-5; v_call: TRBV28; cdr3_nt: TGTGCCAGCAGTTCCTACTTAAGCGGCCAGCCCCAGCATTTT; cdr3_aa: CASSSYLSGQPQHF